The 4 T cell receptor beta chains below were found in one sample sequenced in a study of spatial heterogeneity in lung cancer (dated by TCRdb to between 2019 and 2020). Libraries were constructed by 5' RACE. Sequencing was performed on a NextSeq 500. TCRdb reanalyzed the raw reads on its own, using fastp at Q25 for trimming and MiXCR for clone calling, and kept in-frame beta chains. Each CDR3 protein gets just one entry, which takes the most common genes and DNA from the rows behind it. Recorded for this sample are about 7,900 distinct CDR3 sequences; approximately 4.5% of them occurred a single time. Of the sample, over 25% is held by the ten largest clones. This specimen's time point label, interpreted: sample taken at primary tumor resection. Sample: PBMCs, taken at surgery. The receptors stem from a male donor with early-stage non-small cell lung cancer.

This clonotype was detected ten times or more. The CDR3 here is CASSYTGANTGELFF. CDR3 nucleotides: TGTGCCAGCAGTTACACAGGGGCGAACACCGGGGAGCTGTTTTTT. The chain is built from TRBV6-5 and TRBJ2-2; 7 nucleotides align to TRBD1. This CDR3 has 15 amino acids. J lost 0 bases, V lost 2 bases, and 0 bases had no gene match. Per the germline V gene, CDR1 is MNHEY and CDR2 is SVGAGI.

This clonotype is labeled as medium-sized. J is TRBJ2-1 and V is TRBV6-2 or TRBV6-3; 9 positions agree with TRBD1. The J segment lost 7 bases and the V segment lost 7 bases, leaving 5 bases of the junction unmatched. The CDR3 length is 13 residues. Germline V gives CDR1 MNHEY, CDR2 SVGEGT. CDR3 residues: CASKGQGKNEQFF. CDR3 DNA sequence: TGTGCCAGCAAGGGACAGGGCAAGAATGAGCAGTTCTTC.

This clonotype has more than one count but fewer than ten. One base away lies a much larger clone, so this may be a sequencing read error. The gene calls are TRBV12-3 or TRBV12-4 and TRBJ2-5, with unresolved D. The CDR3 is made up of 12 amino acids. Trimming cost V 8 bases and J 2 bases, with 9 bases left between them. The CDR3 sequence is CASDQKQETQYF. The CDR3 DNA is TGTGCCAGCGACCAGAAACAAGAGACCCAGTACTTC.

This clonotype is medium-sized within its sample. J is TRBJ2-2 and V is TRBV20-1, with D perhaps matching TRBD1 (6 bases). From germline, CDR1 is DFQATT and CDR2 SNEGSKA (reference sequence). V was clipped by 5 bases and J by 3 bases, with 22 bases between them. The CDR3 is made up of 17 amino acids. The CDR3 loop reads CSAGTRGQPDHTGELFF. DNA of the CDR3: TGCAGTGCTGGAACCCGAGGACAGCCTGACCACACCGGGGAGCTGTTTTTT.